This TCR beta chain was recorded in a study of radiotherapy plus CTLA-4 blockade in lung cancer. CTLA-4 blockade using ipilimumab, together with focal radiation, was received by patients with chemo-refractory metastatic non-small-cell lung cancer. CDR3 length equals 18 residues. V was cut by 3 bases and J by 1 base, with 20 bases left in between. Germline CDR1 SGHRS, CDR2 YFSETQ. Sequencing used immunoSEQ multiplex PCR; TCRdb keeps in-frame clones, though not all of them. This sample yields 52,000 or so clones, of which 65% to 80% are seen a single time; 3.2% belongs to the top ten. The chain joins TRBV5-1 to TRBJ2-1; D gene uncertain. Sequencing was performed on peripheral blood, taken from a patient treated with radiotherapy plus ipilimumab. The origin of this receptor is a human donor with non-small cell lung cancer who had a partial response to radiotherapy plus ipilimumab. The CDR3 nucleotides read TGCGCCAGCAGCTCCGACGCGGTCGGGTTGAGGTCCTACAATGAGCAGTTCTTC. Encoded protein: CASSSDAVGLRSYNEQFF.